A single T cell receptor (beta chain) is shown here with its context. The antigen remains unidentified. This sample is part of a study of shared clonotypes between healthy human individuals. The wider study: CD4 naive cells filled three plates per donor, CD4 memory three, CD8 naive two and CD8 memory one.

Study observations and caveats: Even with large depth, rarefaction showed that sorted-subset sequencing was incomplete.

The length of the CDR3 is 16 residues. Trimming took 4 bases from V and 9 from J; bases not matched to a gene: 11. The V gene's germline CDR1 is LNHNV and CDR2 YYDKDF (reference sequence). CD45RO-negative, CCR7-selected cells formed the naive CD8 fraction, which excluded terminally differentiated effector memory CD45RA+ cells. Using 200 ng DNA, 30,000 to 35,000 T cell genomes, the sorted-subset replicate PCRs were run. Sequenced by immunoSEQ multiplex PCR; TCRdb stores in-frame clones only, minus some. This sample yields over 750,000 clones, of which about 97% are seen a single time; about 0.25% belongs to the top ten.

The chain joins TRBV15 to TRBJ2-1, with 11 nucleotides matching TRBD1. Sequences were obtained from naive CD8+ T cells sorted from blood. The receptor comes from a man aged 25-40 years in good health. CDR3 in DNA: TGTGCCACCAGCAAGACTGGACAGGGGGCGTTGGGTGAGCAGTTCTTC. Translating it yields CATSKTGQGALGEQFF.